Given below is one T cell receptor (beta chain) in context. Assay: immunoSEQ multiplex PCR; the TCRdb copy retains only in-frame clones and omits some. The table has about 370,000 clones, roughly 90% seen once; the top ten hold 1.7%. The data originate from a study of blood T cell repertoires in COVID-19. This CDR3 is built from 13 residues. V was cut by 5 bases and J by 2 bases, with 9 bases left in between. CDR1 and CDR2 from the germline V gene are LGHNA and YSLEER. This receptor was obtained from a woman in her 30s who had recovered from COVID-19. Material: PBMCs or T cells enriched from blood (not recorded which). The V and J genes are TRBV4-3 and TRBJ1-2; D call uncertain. The CDR3 sequence: CASSSGSNYGYTF. The CDR3 DNA reads TGCGCCAGCAGCTCGGGGAGCAACTATGGCTACACCTTC.